These 18 T cell receptor beta chains originate from one sample sequenced in a study of beta chain features in type 1 diabetes. These TCRs are of unknown antigen specificity. The investigators reverse transcribed all of the isolated RNA, so they sequenced expressed TCRB transcripts. Sequencing used immunoSEQ multiplex PCR; TCRdb keeps in-frame clones, though not all of them. The sample holds roughly 260,000 clones, approximately 11% seen once. Findings and caveats of the study: Type 1 diabetes patients showed a moderate but significant shortening of TCRB CDR3s in all four CD4+ subsets.

Specimen: naive CD4+ T cells from blood. These TCRs come from a man aged 30-40 years with type 1 diabetes.

The chain couples TRBV5-1 to TRBJ1-6, with 7 bases that match TRBD1. The trim removed 2 bases at V and 7 bases at J, leaving 6 bases unmatched. This CDR3 has 15 amino acids. Germline V CDR1 and CDR2: SGHRS, YFSETQ. DNA for the CDR3: TGCGCCAGCAGCTTACAGGGGTTGGGGAATTCACCCCTCCACTTT. It translates to CASSLQGLGNSPLHF.

This clone was seen only a few times. The chain is built from TRBV9 and TRBJ1-1; 9 nucleotides match TRBD1. V was clipped by 2 bases and J by 2 bases; unmatched bases: 4. Germline CDR1 and CDR2: SGDLS and YYNGEE. The CDR3 contains 15 residues. The CDR3 sequence: CASSVMGQGNTEAFF. The DNA for the CDR3 is TGTGCCAGCAGCGTTATGGGACAGGGAAACACTGAAGCTTTCTTT.

J is TRBJ2-5 and V is TRBV2, with TRBD1 matching over 10 bases. The CDR3 is made up of 13 amino acids. Germline assignment: CDR1 SNHLY and CDR2 FYNNEI. V dropped 10 bases and J dropped 4; count of bases not matched to a gene: 6. The CDR3 here is CAIRDRGLETQYF. In DNA form, the CDR3 reads TGTGCCATCCGTGACAGGGGGCTAGAGACCCAGTACTTC.

The CDR3 DNA sequence: TGTGCCAGCAGCAGTCGGGACAGTTATAATTCACCCCTCCACTTT. Translation gives CASSSRDSYNSPLHF. This chain connects TRBV14 to TRBJ1-6; 7 nucleotides line up with TRBD1. Germline-derived CDR1 and CDR2 are SGHDN and FVKESK. The CDR3 has 15 residues. V lost 5 bases to trimming and J lost 4 bases; unmatched junction nucleotides: 5.

The chain uses TRBV18 and TRBJ1-5, with D possibly being TRBD1 (5 bases). Germline V gene data show CDR1 as KGHSH and CDR2 as LQKENI. The V gene lost 1 base and the J gene lost 2 bases, with 12 bases spanning the gap. This CDR3 contains 16 residues. Here the CDR3 reads CASSPLAGSRNQPQHF. The CDR3 DNA reads as TGTGCCAGCTCACCACTGGCAGGGTCGCGCAATCAGCCCCAGCATTTT.

In this sample, this clone turned up a few times. The CDR3 sequence: CSVEDQMDTEAFF. The DNA of the CDR3 is TGCAGCGTTGAAGATCAGATGGACACTGAAGCTTTCTTT. V is TRBV29-1 and J is TRBJ1-1; D gene uncertain. There are 13 residues in the CDR3. The V and J ends lost 0 bases and 3 bases respectively, with 8 bases between them. The V gene's germline CDR1 is SQVTM and CDR2 ANQGSEA.

J is TRBJ1-1 and V is TRBV5-1; the match to TRBD1 covers 7 bases. This CDR3 has 14 residues. Unmatched junction bases numbered 4, after V lost 2 bases and J lost 3 bases. In germline, CDR1 is SGHRS, CDR2 YFSETQ. The CDR3 region is CASSFRQGHTEAFF. The CDR3, as DNA: TGCGCCAGCAGCTTCCGACAGGGCCACACTGAAGCTTTCTTT.

The chain employs TRBV5-4 and TRBJ2-5; 11 positions match TRBD2. Germline V CDR1 and CDR2: SGHNT, YYREEE (reference sequence). This CDR3 is built from 16 residues. After removal of 2 bases from V and 2 bases from J, the junction contained 5 bases not matched to a gene. DNA for the CDR3: TGTGCCAGCAGCTTCGGGCTAGCGGGGGGACAAGAGACCCAGTACTTC. This sequence encodes CASSFGLAGGQETQYF.

The V call is TRBV30, the J call TRBJ1-4; the D gene is possibly TRBD1 (6 bases). This CDR3 has 13 amino acids. The V gene lost 5 bases and the J gene lost 8 bases, with 15 bases spanning the gap. Germline CDR1 GTSNPN, CDR2 SVGIG (reference sequence). The CDR3 nucleotides are TGTGCCTGGCGGCGGACAGCTGGAGAAAAACTGTTTTTT. Translation gives CAWRRTAGEKLFF.

The chain is built from TRBV11-3 and TRBJ2-1; D might be TRBD1 (5 bases). V dropped 8 bases and J dropped 7 bases, with 21 bases sitting between them. Germline-derived CDR1 and CDR2 are SGHNT and YENEEA. The CDR3 sequence is 15 residues long. The CDR3 DNA is TGTGCCAGCTCATCCCAGGGAACAGTCCTGAATGAGCAGTTCTTC. Translation gives CASSSQGTVLNEQFF.

V and J are TRBV6-5 and TRBJ1-5; 9 nucleotides line up with TRBD1. This CDR3 region has 15 residues. The germline V gene encodes CDR1 MNHEY and CDR2 SVGAGI. The trim removed 5 bases at V and 3 bases at J, leaving 5 bases unmatched. In DNA, the CDR3 is TGTGCCAGCAGTCCCGGGACAGGGCTCAATCAGCCCCAGCATTTT. This codes for CASSPGTGLNQPQHF.

V gene TRBV29-1 combines with J gene TRBJ1-1; D might be TRBD1 (6 bases). This CDR3 contains 14 residues. Germline CDR1 is SQVTM and CDR2 is ANQGSEA. V lost 6 bases and J lost 4, with 18 bases in between. CDR3 DNA: TGCAGCGTCGACCACAGGGAAGGGATCACTGAAGCTTTCTTT. Translating gives CSVDHREGITEAFF.

The V call is TRBV14, the J call TRBJ1-6; 8 nucleotides line up with TRBD1. Trimming took 3 bases from V and 7 from J; bases not matched to a gene: 5. The CDR3 runs to 15 residues. Germline loops: CDR1 SGHDN, CDR2 FVKESK. CDR3 region: CASSHLGQDNSPLHF. In nucleotides, the CDR3 is TGTGCCAGCAGCCACTTGGGACAGGACAATTCACCCCTCCACTTT.

V and J are TRBV19 and TRBJ1-5; a possible D gene is TRBD1 (6 bases). The V gene lost 6 bases and the J gene lost 7 bases, with 13 bases spanning the gap. CDR1 and CDR2 from the germline V gene are LNHDA and SQIVND (reference sequence). The CDR3 is 13 residues long. DNA of the CDR3: TGTGCCAGTAGCCGACAGGCGAAACAGCCCCAGCATTTT. Protein: CASSRQAKQPQHF.

The sample holds a few counts of this clone. This chain joins TRBV29-1 and TRBJ1-4; TRBD1 aligns across 7 bases. Trimming took 8 bases from V and 4 from J; bases not matched to a gene: 7. Germline CDR1 reads SQVTM; CDR2 reads ANQGSEA. The CDR3 length is 13 residues. Here the CDR3 DNA reads TGCAGCTTCCGGACAGGCCTTAATGAAAAACTGTTTTTT. It specifies CSFRTGLNEKLFF.

This clone turned up a few times. This chain links TRBV28 with TRBJ1-2; D may be TRBD1 (6 bases). CDR1 and CDR2 (germline): MDHEN, SYDVKM. Trimming left V 6 bases short and J 1 base short, with 9 bases between. The CDR3 extends over 13 amino acids. CDR3 coding DNA: TGTGCCAGCAGAGAGGACAGTAACTATGGCTACACCTTC. This codes for CASREDSNYGYTF.

This clone was seen only a few times. This sequence joins TRBV7-2 and TRBJ1-5, with D possibly TRBD1 on 5 matching bases. Germline V lookup: CDR1 SGHTA, CDR2 FQGNSA. This CDR3 comprises 14 residues. Deletions cut 5 bases from V and 9 bases from J, with 17 bases between. The CDR3 DNA is TGTGCCAGCAGCCCTGAGAGGAATGGGGCGCCCCAGCATTTT. It yields the protein CASSPERNGAPQHF.

J is TRBJ1-1 and V is TRBV10-2; D gene uncertain. This CDR3 region has 11 residues. V was shortened by 5 bases and J by 7 bases, with 8 bases between the two germline ends. Germline V gives CDR1 WSHSY, CDR2 SAAADI. CDR3 in amino acids: CASSLLSEAFF. CDR3 DNA sequence: TGCGCCAGCAGTTTGTTGAGTGAAGCTTTCTTT.